This T cell receptor (beta chain) emerged from a study of technical replicates of blood from a handful of donors. The CDR3 has 15 amino acids. The method was immunoSEQ multiplex PCR; TCRdb's version includes in-frame clones alone and lacks a portion of them. The table lists fewer than 80,000 clones, about nine tenths of them singletons, with around 4.8% in the top ten. The gene calls are TRBV21-1 and TRBJ2-1; TRBD1, the table's D call, lacks a check against the DNA. TRBV21-1 corresponds to a pseudogene. Sequenced input: PBMCs. The receptor's source is a human donor in good health. Some clones in this sample may be carry-over from other donors' samples. The CDR3 spells CASSKWDRAYNEQFF. CDR3 bases: TGTGCCAGCAGCAAGTGGGACAGAGCCTACAATGAGCAGTTCTTC.